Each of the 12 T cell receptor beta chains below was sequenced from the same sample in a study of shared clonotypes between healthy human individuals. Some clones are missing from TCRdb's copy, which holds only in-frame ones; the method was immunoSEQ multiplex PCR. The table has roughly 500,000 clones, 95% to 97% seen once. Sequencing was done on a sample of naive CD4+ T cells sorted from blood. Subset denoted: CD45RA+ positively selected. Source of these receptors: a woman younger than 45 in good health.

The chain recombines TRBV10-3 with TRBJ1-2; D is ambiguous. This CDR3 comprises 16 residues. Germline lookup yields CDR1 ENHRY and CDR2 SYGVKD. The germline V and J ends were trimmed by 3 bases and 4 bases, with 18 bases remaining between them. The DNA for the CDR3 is TGTGCCATCAGTGACGTCGGTCCAAGGACGCCCTATGGCTACACCTTC. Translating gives CAISDVGPRTPYGYTF.

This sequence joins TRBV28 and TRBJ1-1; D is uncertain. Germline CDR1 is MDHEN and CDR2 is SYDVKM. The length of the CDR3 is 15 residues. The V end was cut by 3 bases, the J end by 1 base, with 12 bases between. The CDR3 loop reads CASSFPPVPNTEAFF. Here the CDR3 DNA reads TGTGCCAGCAGTTTTCCCCCAGTACCGAACACTGAAGCTTTCTTT.

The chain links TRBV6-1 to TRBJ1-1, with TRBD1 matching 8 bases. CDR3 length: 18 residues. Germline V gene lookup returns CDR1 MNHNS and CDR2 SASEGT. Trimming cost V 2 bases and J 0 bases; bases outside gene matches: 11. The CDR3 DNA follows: TGTGCCAGCAGTGAAAACAGGGGGTTTTTTATGTTGAACACTGAAGCTTTCTTT. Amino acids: CASSENRGFFMLNTEAFF.

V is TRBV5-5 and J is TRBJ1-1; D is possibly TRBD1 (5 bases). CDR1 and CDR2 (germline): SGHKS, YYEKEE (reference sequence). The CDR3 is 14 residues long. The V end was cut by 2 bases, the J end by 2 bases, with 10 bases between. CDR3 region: CASSLTDSNTEAFF. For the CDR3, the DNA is TGTGCCAGCAGCTTAACTGACAGCAACACTGAAGCTTTCTTT.

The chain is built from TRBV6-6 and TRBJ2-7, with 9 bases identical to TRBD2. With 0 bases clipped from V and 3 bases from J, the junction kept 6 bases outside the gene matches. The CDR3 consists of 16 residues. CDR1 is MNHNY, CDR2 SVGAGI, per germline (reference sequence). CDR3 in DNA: TGTGCCAGCAGTTACTCGAGAGGGCGGGAGGGCTACGAGCAGTACTTC. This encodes CASSYSRGREGYEQYF.

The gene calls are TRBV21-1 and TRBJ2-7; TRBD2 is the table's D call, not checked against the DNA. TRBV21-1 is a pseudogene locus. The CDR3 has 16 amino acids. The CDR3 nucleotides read TGTGCCAGCAGCAAAGCTCTGACTAGCGGGATCTACGAGCAGTACTTC. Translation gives CASSKALTSGIYEQYF.

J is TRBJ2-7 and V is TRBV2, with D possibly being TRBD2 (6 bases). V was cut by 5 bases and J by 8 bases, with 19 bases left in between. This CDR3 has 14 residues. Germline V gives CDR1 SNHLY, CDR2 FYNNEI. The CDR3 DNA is TGTGCCAGCAGTTATAGGGAGGCCCCGGGGAAGCAGTACTTC. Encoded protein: CASSYREAPGKQYF. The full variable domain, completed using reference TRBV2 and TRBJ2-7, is EPEVTQTPSHQVTQMGQEVILRCVPISNHLYFYWYRQILGQKVEFLVSFYNNEISEKSEIFDDQFSVERPDGSNFTLKIRSTKLEDSAMYFCASSYREAPGKQYFGPGTRLTVT.

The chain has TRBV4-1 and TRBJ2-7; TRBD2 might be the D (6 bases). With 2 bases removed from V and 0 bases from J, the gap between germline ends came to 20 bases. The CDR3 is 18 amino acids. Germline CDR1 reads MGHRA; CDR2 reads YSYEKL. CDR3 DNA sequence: TGCGCCAGCAGCCAAATCGTGGGGGGTGGGAACGGCTCCTACGAGCAGTACTTC. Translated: CASSQIVGGGNGSYEQYF.

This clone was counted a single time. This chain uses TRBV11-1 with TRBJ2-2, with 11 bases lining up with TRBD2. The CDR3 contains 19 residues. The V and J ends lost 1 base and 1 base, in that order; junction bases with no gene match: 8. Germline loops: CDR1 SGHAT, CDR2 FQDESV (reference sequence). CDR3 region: CASSLVTSGRRMNTGELFF. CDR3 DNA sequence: TGTGCCAGCAGCTTAGTCACTAGCGGGAGACGGATGAACACCGGGGAGCTGTTTTTT.

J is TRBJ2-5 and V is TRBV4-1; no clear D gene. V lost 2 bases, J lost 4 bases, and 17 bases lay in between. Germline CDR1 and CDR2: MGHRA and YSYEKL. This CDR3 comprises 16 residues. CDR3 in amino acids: CASSQSRDSLGETQYF. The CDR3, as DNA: TGCGCCAGCAGCCAAAGTCGAGACTCACTCGGAGAGACCCAGTACTTC.

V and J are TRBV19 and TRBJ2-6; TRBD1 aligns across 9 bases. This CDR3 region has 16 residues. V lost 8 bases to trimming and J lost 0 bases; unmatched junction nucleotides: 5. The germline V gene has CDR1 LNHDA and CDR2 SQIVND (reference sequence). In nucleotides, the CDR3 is TGTGCCAGTGGGGACAGGGCCGCCTCTGGGGCCAACGTCCTGACTTTC. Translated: CASGDRAASGANVLTF.

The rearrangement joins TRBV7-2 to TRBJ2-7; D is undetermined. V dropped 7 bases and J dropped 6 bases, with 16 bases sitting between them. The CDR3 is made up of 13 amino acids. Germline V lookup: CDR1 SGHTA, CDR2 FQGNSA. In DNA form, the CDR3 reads TGTGCCAGCACCCGCGAACCGGGCCTCGAGCAGTACTTC. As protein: CASTREPGLEQYF.